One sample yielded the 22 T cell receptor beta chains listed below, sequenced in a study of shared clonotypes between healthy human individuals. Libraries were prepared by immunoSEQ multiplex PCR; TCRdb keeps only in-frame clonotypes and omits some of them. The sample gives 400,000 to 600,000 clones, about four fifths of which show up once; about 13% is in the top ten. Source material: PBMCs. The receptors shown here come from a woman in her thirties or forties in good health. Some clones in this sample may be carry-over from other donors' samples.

This CDR3 reads CASSELQGSGNTIYF. The CDR3 region has the DNA TGTGCCAGCAGTGAACTACAGGGTTCGGGAAACACCATATATTTT. The rearrangement uses TRBV2 and TRBJ1-3; D may be TRBD1 (6 bases). Germline V gene sequence: CDR1 SNHLY, CDR2 FYNNEI. V lost 2 bases and J lost 4, with 12 bases in between. This CDR3 has 15 residues.

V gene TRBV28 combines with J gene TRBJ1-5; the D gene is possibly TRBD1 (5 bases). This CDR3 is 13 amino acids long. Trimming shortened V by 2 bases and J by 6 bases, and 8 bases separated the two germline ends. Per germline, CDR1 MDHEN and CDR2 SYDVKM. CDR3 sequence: CASSLAQGQPQHF. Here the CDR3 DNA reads TGTGCCAGCAGTTTAGCCCAGGGTCAGCCCCAGCATTTT.

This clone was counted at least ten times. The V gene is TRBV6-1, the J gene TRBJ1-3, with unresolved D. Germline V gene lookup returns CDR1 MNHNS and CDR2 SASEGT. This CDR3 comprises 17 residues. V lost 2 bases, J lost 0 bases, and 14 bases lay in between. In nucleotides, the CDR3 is TGTGCCAGCAGTGAAACCTTTTTGGGCCACTCTGGAAACACCATATATTTT. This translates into CASSETFLGHSGNTIYF.

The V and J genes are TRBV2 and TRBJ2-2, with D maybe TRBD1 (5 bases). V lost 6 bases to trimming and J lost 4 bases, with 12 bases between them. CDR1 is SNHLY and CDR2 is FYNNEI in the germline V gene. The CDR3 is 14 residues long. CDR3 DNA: TGTGCCAGCAGCCAGGGTACGCGCACCGGGGAGCTGTTTTTT. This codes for CASSQGTRTGELFF.

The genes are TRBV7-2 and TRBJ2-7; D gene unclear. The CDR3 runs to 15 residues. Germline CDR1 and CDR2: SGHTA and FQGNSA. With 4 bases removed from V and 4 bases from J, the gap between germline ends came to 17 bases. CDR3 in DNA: TGTGCCAGCAGCTCCCCCGGACCCCTACAGTACGAGCAGTACTTC. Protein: CASSSPGPLQYEQYF.

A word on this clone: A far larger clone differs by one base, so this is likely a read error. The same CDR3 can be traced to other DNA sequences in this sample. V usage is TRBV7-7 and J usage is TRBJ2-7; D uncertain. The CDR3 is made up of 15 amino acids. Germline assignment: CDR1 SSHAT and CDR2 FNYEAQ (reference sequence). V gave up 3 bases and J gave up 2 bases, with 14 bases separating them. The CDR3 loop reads CASSFLRYSPYEQYF. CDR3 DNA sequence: TGTGCCAGCAGCTTCCTCCGCTACTCACCCTACGAGCAGTACTTC.

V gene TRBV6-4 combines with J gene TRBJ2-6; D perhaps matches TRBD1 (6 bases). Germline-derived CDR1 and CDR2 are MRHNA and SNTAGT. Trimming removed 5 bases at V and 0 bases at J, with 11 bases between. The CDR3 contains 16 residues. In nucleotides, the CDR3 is TGTGCCAGCAGTTTACAGGGCAACTCTGGGGCCAACGTCCTGACTTTC. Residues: CASSLQGNSGANVLTF.

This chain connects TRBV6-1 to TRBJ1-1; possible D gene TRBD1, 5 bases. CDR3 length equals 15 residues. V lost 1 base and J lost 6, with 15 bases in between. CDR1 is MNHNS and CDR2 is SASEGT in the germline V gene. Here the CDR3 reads CASSEVGGGAAEAFF. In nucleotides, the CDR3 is TGTGCCAGCAGTGAAGTGGGGGGGGGAGCCGCTGAAGCTTTCTTT.

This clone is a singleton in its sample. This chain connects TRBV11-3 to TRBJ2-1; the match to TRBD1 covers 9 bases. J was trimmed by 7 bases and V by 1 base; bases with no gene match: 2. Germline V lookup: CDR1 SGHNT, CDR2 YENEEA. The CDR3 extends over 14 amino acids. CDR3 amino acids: CASSLGGTGNEQFF. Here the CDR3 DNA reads TGTGCCAGCAGCTTAGGGGGGACAGGGAATGAGCAGTTCTTC.

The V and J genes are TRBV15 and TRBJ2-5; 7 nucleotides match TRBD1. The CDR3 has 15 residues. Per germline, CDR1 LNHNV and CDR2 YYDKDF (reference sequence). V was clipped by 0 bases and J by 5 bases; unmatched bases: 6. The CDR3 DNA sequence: TGTGCCACCAGCAGAGATCAGTGGGACAGTGAGACCCAGTACTTC. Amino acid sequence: CATSRDQWDSETQYF. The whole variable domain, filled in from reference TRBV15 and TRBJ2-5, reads DAMVIQNPRYQVTQFGKPVTLSCSQTLNHNVMYWYQQKSSQAPKLLFHYYDKDFNNEADTPDNFQSRRPNTSFCFLDIRSPGLGDTAMYLCATSRDQWDSETQYFGPGTRLLVL.

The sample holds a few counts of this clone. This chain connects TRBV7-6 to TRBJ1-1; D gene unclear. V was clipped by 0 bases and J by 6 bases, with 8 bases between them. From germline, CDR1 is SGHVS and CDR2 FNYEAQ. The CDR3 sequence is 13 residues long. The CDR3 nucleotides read TGTGCCAGCAGCTTAGCGCTCACAGCTGAAGCTTTCTTT. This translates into CASSLALTAEAFF. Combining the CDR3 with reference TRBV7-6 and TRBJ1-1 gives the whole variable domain GAGVSQSPRYKVTKRGQDVALRCDPISGHVSLYWYRQALGQGPEFLTYFNYEAQQDKSGLPNDRFSAERPEGSISTLTIQRTEQRDSAMYRCASSLALTAEAFFGQGTRLTVV.

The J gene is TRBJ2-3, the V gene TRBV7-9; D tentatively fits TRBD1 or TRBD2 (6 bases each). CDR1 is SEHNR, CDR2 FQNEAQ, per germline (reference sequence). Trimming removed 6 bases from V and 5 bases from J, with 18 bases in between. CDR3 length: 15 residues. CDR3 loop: CASRGGLTAVDTQYF. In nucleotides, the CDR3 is TGTGCCAGCAGGGGGGGCTTAACGGCCGTAGATACGCAGTATTTT. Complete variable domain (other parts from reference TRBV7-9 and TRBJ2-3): DTGVSQNPRHKITKRGQNVTFRCDPISEHNRLYWYRQTLGQGPEFLTYFQNEAQLEKSRLLSDRFSAERPKGSFSTLEIQRTEQGDSAMYLCASRGGLTAVDTQYFGPGTRLTVL.

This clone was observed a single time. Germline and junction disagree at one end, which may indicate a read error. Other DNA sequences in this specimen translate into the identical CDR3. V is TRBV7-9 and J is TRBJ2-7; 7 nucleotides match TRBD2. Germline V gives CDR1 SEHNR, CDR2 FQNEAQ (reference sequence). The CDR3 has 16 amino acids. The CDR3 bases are TGTGCTAGCAGCTTAGCGGGCGGAGGGCAGGGCTACGAGCAGTACTTC. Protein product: CASSLAGGGQGYEQYF.

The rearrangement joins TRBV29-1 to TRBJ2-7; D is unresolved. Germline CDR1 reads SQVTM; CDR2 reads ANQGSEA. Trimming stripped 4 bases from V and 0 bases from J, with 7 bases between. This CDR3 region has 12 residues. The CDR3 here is CSVATFSYEQYF. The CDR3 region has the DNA TGCAGCGTTGCGACTTTCTCCTACGAGCAGTACTTC.

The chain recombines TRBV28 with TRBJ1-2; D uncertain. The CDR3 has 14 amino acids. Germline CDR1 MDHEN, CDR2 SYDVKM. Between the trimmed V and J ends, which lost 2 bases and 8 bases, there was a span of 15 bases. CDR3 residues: CASSLPPLISGYTF. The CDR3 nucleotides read TGTGCCAGCAGTTTACCCCCGCTGATTTCAGGCTACACCTTC.

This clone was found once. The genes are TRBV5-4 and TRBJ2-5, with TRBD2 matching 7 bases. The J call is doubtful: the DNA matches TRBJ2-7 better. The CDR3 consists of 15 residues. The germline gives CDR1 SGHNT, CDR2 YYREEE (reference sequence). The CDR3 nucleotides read TGTGCCAGCAGCTTGTGGTCGGGAGGTTCCGTCGAGCAGTACTTC. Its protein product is CASSLWSGGSVEQYF.

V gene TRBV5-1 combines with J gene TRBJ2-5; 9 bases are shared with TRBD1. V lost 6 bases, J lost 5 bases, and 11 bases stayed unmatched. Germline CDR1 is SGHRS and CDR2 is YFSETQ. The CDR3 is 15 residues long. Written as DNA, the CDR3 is TGCGCCAGCACACTACTACAGGGGGCAGGGGAGACCCAGTACTTC. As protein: CASTLLQGAGETQYF. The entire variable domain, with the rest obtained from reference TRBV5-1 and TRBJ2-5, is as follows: KAGVTQTPRYLIKTRGQQVTLSCSPISGHRSVSWYQQTPGQGLQFLFEYFSETQRNKGNFPGRFSGRQFSNSRSEMNVSTLELGDSALYLCASTLLQGAGETQYFGPGTRLLVL.

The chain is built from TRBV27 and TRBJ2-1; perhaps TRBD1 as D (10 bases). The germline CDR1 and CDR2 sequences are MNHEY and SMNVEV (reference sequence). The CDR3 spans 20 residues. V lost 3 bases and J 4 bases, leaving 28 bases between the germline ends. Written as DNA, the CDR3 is TGTGCCAGCAGTTTCCGGGACAGGGGACCCAGCGGGAGGTCGTACAATGAGCAGTTCTTC. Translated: CASSFRDRGPSGRSYNEQFF.

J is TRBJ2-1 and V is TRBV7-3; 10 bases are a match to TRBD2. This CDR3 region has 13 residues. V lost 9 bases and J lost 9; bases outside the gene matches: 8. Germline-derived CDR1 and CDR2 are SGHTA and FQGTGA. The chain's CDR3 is CASALAGAGEQFF. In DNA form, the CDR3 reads TGTGCCAGTGCCCTAGCGGGAGCCGGTGAGCAGTTCTTC. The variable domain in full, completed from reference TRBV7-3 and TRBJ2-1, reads GAGVSQTPSNKVTEKGKYVELRCDPISGHTALYWYRQSLGQGPEFLIYFQGTGAADDSGLPNDRFFAVRPEGSVSTLKIQRTERGDSAVYLCASALAGAGEQFFGPGTRLTVL.

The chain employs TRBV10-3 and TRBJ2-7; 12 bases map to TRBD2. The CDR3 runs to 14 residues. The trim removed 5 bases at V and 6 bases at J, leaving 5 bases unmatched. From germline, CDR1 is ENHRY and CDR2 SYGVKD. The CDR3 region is CAISPLAGGREQYF. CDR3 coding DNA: TGTGCCATCAGTCCCCTAGCGGGAGGGCGCGAGCAGTACTTC.

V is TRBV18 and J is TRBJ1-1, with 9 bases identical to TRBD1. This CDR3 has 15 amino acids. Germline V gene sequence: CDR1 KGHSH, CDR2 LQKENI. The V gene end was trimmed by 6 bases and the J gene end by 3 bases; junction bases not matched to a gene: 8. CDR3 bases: TGTGCCAGCTCCCTACAACAGGGGGCAGACACTGAAGCTTTCTTT. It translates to CASSLQQGADTEAFF.

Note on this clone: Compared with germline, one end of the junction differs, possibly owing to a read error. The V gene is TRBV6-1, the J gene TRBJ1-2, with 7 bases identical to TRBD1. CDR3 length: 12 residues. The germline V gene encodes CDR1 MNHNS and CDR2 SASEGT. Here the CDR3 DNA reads TGTGCCAGCAGAGCCCTCCGGGACAGCTCATTATTC. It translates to CASRALRDSSLF.